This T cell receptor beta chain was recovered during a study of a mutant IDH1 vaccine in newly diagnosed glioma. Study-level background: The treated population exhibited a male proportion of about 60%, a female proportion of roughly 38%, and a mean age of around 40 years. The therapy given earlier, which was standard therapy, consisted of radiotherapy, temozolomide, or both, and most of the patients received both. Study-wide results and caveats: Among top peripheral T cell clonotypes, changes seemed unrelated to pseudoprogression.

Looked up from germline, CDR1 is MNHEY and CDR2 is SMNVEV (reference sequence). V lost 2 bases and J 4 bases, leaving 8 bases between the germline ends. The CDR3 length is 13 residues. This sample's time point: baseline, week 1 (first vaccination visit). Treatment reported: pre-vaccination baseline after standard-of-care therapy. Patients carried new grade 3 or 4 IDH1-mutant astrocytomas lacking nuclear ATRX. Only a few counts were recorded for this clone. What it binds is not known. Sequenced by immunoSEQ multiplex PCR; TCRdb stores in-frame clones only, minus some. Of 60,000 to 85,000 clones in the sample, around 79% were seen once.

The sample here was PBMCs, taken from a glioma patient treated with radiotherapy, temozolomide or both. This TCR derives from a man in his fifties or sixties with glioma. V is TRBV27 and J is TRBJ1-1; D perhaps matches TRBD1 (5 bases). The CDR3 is CASSLTDTTEAFF. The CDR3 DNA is TGTGCCAGCAGTTTAACGGACACCACTGAAGCTTTCTTT.